The 13 T cell receptor beta chains presented below share a single source sample, sequenced in a study of cytomegalovirus exposure and HLA in healthy donors. The PCR made use of 60 Vbeta and 13 Jbeta primers. TCRdb's copy holds only in-frame clones and misses some; the assay was immunoSEQ multiplex PCR. The repertoire includes about 64,000 clones, roughly 80% of them detected once, and roughly 5% sits in the top ten. Sequencing was done on a sample of PBMCs. All receptors come from a male donor in good health and CMV-seropositive.

The chain is built from TRBV7-9 and TRBJ2-5; no reliable D call. The CDR3 is made up of 14 amino acids. Trimming pared 1 base from V and 4 bases from J, leaving 10 bases between. Germline CDR1 is SEHNR and CDR2 is FQNEAQ (reference sequence). CDR3 amino acids: CASSLGPATETQYF. Written as DNA, the CDR3 is TGTGCCAGCAGCTTAGGCCCAGCGACAGAGACCCAGTACTTC. The full variable domain, its missing parts supplied by reference TRBV7-9 and TRBJ2-5, is DTGVSQNPRHKITKRGQNVTFRCDPISEHNRLYWYRQTLGQGPEFLTYFQNEAQLEKSRLLSDRFSAERPKGSFSTLEIQRTEQGDSAMYLCASSLGPATETQYFGPGTRLLVL.

The V gene is TRBV13, the J gene TRBJ2-3; TRBD2 agrees at 7 bases. V dropped 4 bases and J dropped 5; count of bases not matched to a gene: 9. The CDR3 runs 15 residues. CDR1 PRHDT and CDR2 FYEKMQ come from the germline V gene (reference sequence). The CDR3 DNA sequence: TGTGCCAGCAGCTCGATGGGGGGGGTTGGAGATACGCAGTATTTT. Translating gives CASSSMGGVGDTQYF.

The chain carries TRBV25-1 and TRBJ2-7; D not resolved. V lost 3 bases and J 6 bases, leaving 12 bases between the germline ends. CDR1 is MGHDK and CDR2 is SYGVNS in the germline V gene. The CDR3 totals 13 residues. CDR3 in DNA: TGTGCCAGCAGTGAGGGCAGTCCAGGCGAGCAGTACTTC. It is translated as CASSEGSPGEQYF.

This clone was seen a handful of times. The chain carries TRBV5-1 and TRBJ2-1; D remains ambiguous. Between the trimmed V and J ends, which lost 0 bases and 2 bases, there was a span of 15 bases. The CDR3 is 17 amino acids. The germline V gene has CDR1 SGHRS and CDR2 YFSETQ. CDR3 nucleotides: TGCGCCAGCAGCTTGGGTTCCGTGGGCGTCGCCTACAATGAGCAGTTCTTC. Translation: CASSLGSVGVAYNEQFF.

The chain combines TRBV9 with TRBJ2-3, with D perhaps TRBD2 (5 bases). V gave up 3 bases and J gave up 8 bases, with 7 bases separating them. Germline values: CDR1 SGDLS, CDR2 YYNGEE. The CDR3 length is 11 residues. CDR3 region: CASSAAGTQYF. CDR3 bases: TGTGCCAGCAGCGCGGCGGGTACGCAGTATTTT.

The V call is TRBV9, the J call TRBJ1-5; TRBD1 might be the D (5 bases). Germline CDR1 reads SGDLS; CDR2 reads YYNGEE. CDR3 size: 15 residues. V was shortened by 0 bases and J by 3 bases, with 10 bases between the two germline ends. The CDR3 DNA follows: TGTGCCAGCAGCGTAGAGGGGAATATCAATCAGCCCCAGCATTTT. It encodes CASSVEGNINQPQHF.

This clone has more than one count but fewer than ten. This sequence joins TRBV12-2 and TRBJ2-7; the DNA was not compared with TRBD2, the D call given in the table. TRBV12-2 has pseudogene status. The CDR3 sequence is 14 residues long. The CDR3 nucleotides read TGTGCAAGTCGCTTCCGGGGTAGCTCCTACGAGCAGTACTTC. Protein: CASRFRGSSYEQYF.

The chain is built from TRBV5-6 and TRBJ1-1; D might be TRBD1 (6 bases). Germline V gene sequence: CDR1 SGHDT, CDR2 YYEEEE. Trimming cost V 4 bases and J 7 bases, with 20 bases left between them. CDR3 length equals 15 residues. As DNA, the CDR3 is TGTGCCAGCAGCGATGAGCGGGGGGCCGAGAGTGAAGCTTTCTTT. Translation: CASSDERGAESEAFF.

The chain employs TRBV4-1 and TRBJ1-2; D is undetermined. This CDR3 contains 14 residues. Germline V lookup: CDR1 MGHRA, CDR2 YSYEKL. Between the trimmed V and J ends, which lost 5 bases and 6 bases, there was a span of 16 bases. This CDR3 reads CASSFEVGADGYTF. The CDR3, as DNA: TGCGCCAGCAGCTTCGAAGTAGGTGCGGATGGCTACACCTTC.

The chain couples TRBV7-9 to TRBJ1-1, with D unresolved. Germline CDR1 reads SEHNR; CDR2 reads FQNEAQ (reference sequence). Trimming took off 0 bases at V and 0 bases at J, with 2 bases between the two ends. This CDR3 is 13 amino acids long. The CDR3 DNA reads as TGTGCCAGCAGCTTAGCCTTGAACACTGAAGCTTTCTTT. As protein: CASSLALNTEAFF. The full variable domain, completed using reference TRBV7-9 and TRBJ1-1, is DTGVSQNPRHKITKRGQNVTFRCDPISEHNRLYWYRQTLGQGPEFLTYFQNEAQLEKSRLLSDRFSAERPKGSFSTLEIQRTEQGDSAMYLCASSLALNTEAFFGQGTRLTVV.

This clone was seen just once. This chain joins TRBV5-1 and TRBJ2-1; D remains ambiguous. Germline V gene lookup returns CDR1 SGHRS and CDR2 YFSETQ. The CDR3 loop spans 12 amino acids. Trimming removed 0 bases from V and 10 bases from J, with 8 bases in between. The CDR3 sequence: CASSLGLREQFF. The CDR3 DNA follows: TGCGCCAGCAGCTTGGGACTCCGCGAGCAGTTCTTC.

The genes are TRBV4-3 and TRBJ1-1; D not certain. V lost 1 base and J 0 bases, leaving 6 bases between the germline ends. Looked up from germline, CDR1 is LGHNA and CDR2 is YSLEER. This CDR3 is built from 14 residues. This chain's CDR3 is CASSQVIMNTEAFF. The DNA of the CDR3 is TGCGCCAGCAGCCAAGTTATAATGAACACTGAAGCTTTCTTT.

CDR3 in DNA: TGTGCCAGCAGTTACGCGACGACAGAGAACACTGAAGCTTTCTTT. It translates to CASSYATTENTEAFF. The chain is built from TRBV6-5 and TRBJ1-1, with D possibly TRBD1 on 5 matching bases. V lost 2 bases, J lost 1 base, and 11 bases lay in between. The CDR3 spans 15 residues. Looked up from germline, CDR1 is MNHEY and CDR2 is SVGAGI.